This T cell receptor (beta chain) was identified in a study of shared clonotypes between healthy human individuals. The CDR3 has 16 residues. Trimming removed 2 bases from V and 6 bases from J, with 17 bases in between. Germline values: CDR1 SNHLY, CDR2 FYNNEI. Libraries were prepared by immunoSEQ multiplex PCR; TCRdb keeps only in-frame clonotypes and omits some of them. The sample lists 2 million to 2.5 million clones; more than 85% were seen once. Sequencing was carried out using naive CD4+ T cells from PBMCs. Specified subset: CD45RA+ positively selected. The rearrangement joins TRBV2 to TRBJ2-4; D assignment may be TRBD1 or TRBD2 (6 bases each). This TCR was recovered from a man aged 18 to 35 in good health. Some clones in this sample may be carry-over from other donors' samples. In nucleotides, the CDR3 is TGTGCCAGCAGTGAAACGGGGGCCTGGGGGAGAAACATTCAGTACTTC. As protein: CASSETGAWGRNIQYF.